These 5 T cell receptor beta chains originate from one sample sequenced in a study of blood T cells in healthy people across ages. The second PCR ran roughly 7 to 12 cycles with a sample-barcoded 5' primer and J-beta primers. TCRdb reprocessed the 5' RACE reads with MiXCR, giving one entry per CDR3 protein. Of 450,000 to 700,000 distinct CDR3 sequences listed, approximately 27% were seen once; the top ten hold 18%. The sample taken for sequencing was blood. Receptors originate from a woman aged 70-85 years in good health.

This sequence joins TRBV7-2 and TRBJ2-3, with D unclear. Per the germline V gene, CDR1 is SGHTA and CDR2 is FQGNSA. CDR3 length: 13 residues. Deletions cut 5 bases from V and 2 bases from J, with 8 bases between. The CDR3 protein is CASSPDHTDTQYF. The CDR3 coding sequence is TGTGCCAGCAGCCCGGACCACACAGATACGCAGTATTTT.

The chain couples TRBV5-1 to TRBJ2-2; weak D call: TRBD1 (5 bases). The CDR3 has 13 amino acids. The germline CDR1 and CDR2 sequences are SGHRS and YFSETQ. Trimming took 7 bases from V and 4 from J, leaving 11 bases between them. DNA of the CDR3: TGCGCCAGCTCTGGGGCTACCACCGGGGAGCTGTTTTTT. Its protein product is CASSGATTGELFF. Based on the CDR3 plus reference TRBV5-1 and TRBJ2-2, the full variable domain is KAGVTQTPRYLIKTRGQQVTLSCSPISGHRSVSWYQQTPGQGLQFLFEYFSETQRNKGNFPGRFSGRQFSNSRSEMNVSTLELGDSALYLCASSGATTGELFFGEGSRLTVL.

The chain recombines TRBV20-1 with TRBJ2-5; D possibly corresponds to TRBD2 (6 bases). CDR1 DFQATT and CDR2 SNEGSKA come from the germline V gene (reference sequence). V dropped 1 base and J dropped 9 bases, with 15 bases sitting between them. The CDR3 has 13 residues. The chain's CDR3 is CSARVAENGPQYF. CDR3 bases: TGCAGTGCTAGAGTAGCGGAAAATGGGCCCCAGTACTTC.

This clonotype was counted a few times. The chain employs TRBV6-6 and TRBJ1-2; D gene ambiguous. Germline V gene sequence: CDR1 MNHNY, CDR2 SVGAGI (reference sequence). Trimming took 2 bases from V and 8 from J, leaving 12 bases between them. The CDR3 contains 13 residues. The CDR3 DNA is TGTGCCAGCAGTTACGATGGAGGGCAGGGCTACACCTTC. It translates to CASSYDGGQGYTF.

This clonotype was counted a few times. The chain has TRBV7-2 and TRBJ1-6; perhaps TRBD1 as D (5 bases). From germline, CDR1 is SGHTA and CDR2 FQGNSA. Trimming removed 0 bases from V and 7 bases from J, with 7 bases in between. The CDR3 loop spans 14 amino acids. CDR3 DNA sequence: TGTGCCAGCAGCTTAGCAGGGGTAAATTCACCCCTCCACTTT. Translated, it gives CASSLAGVNSPLHF.